A selection of T cell receptor beta chains follows, all from one sample in a study of T cells during gluten challenge in celiac disease. One entry per CDR3 protein, called by TCRdb with MiXCR from the single-cell sequencing reads. Its clone listing holds just under 100 distinct CDR3 sequences. Source: gluten-specific CD4+ T cells sorted from the duodenum using tetramers, taken at baseline or on day 14 of gluten challenge (not recorded which). The receptors stem from a male donor with celiac disease. Both conserved end residues are part of each CDR3. The D gene is left open where the match is weak. Clone sizes are shown as once, few, many or a size class.

d_call	clone_size	v_call	j_call	cdr3_aa	cdr3_nt
.	large	TRBV5-1	TRBJ2-5	CASSWEGETQYF	TGCGCCAGCAGCTGGGAAGGGGAGACCCAGTACTTC
.	hyperexpanded	TRBV29-1	TRBJ2-7	CSVVRYEQYF	TGCAGCGTTGTGAGGTACGAGCAGTACTTC
TRBD1	hyperexpanded	TRBV29-1	TRBJ2-5	CSVAPGQGWWETQYF	TGCAGCGTGGCTCCCGGACAGGGCTGGTGGGAGACCCAGTACTTC